This TCR beta chain emerged from a study of T cells in Graves' hyperthyroidism and ophthalmopathy. Amplification yielded TCR beta CDR3 regions, with RNA transcripts as the source. Using the HTBI primer set, a first-round RT-PCR was run on the TCR CDR3. TCRdb recomputed calls from the multiplex PCR reads with MiXCR, one row per CDR3 protein. The table has some 370,000 distinct CDR3 sequences, about a sixth seen once; the top ten hold around a third. The study left out patients who had uncontrolled infection, other autoimmune disease, pregnancy or lactation. Fresh peripheral blood, roughly 9.3 ml, was the source of the PBMCs. Notes on this clonotype: Its antigen remains unknown.

Study results and caveats: Model output signaled ophthalmopathy a median roughly 6.1 months ahead of onset. Most clonotypes expanded in the thyroid (above 0.001) were also present in blood.

Per germline, CDR1 MNHNS and CDR2 SASEGT. This CDR3 contains 13 residues. Trimming cost V 7 bases and J 2 bases, with 11 bases left between them. Sequenced material: blood. The chain couples TRBV6-1 to TRBJ1-2; a weak D match, TRBD1 (5 bases). The receptor was derived from a woman aged 25 to 39 with Graves' hyperthyroidism that later progressed to Graves' ophthalmopathy. The CDR3 reads CASTWGENYGYTF. DNA of the CDR3: TGTGCCAGCACCTGGGGGGAGAACTATGGCTACACCTTC.